The 20 T cell receptor beta chains below all came from one sample that was sequenced in a study. Each CDR3 protein is one row after TCRdb ran MiXCR on the RT-PCR reads. The sample shows more than 550,000 distinct CDR3 sequences, approximately 15% of them seen only once. Specimen: memory CD4+ T cells from blood. The source of these receptors is a female donor in good health, serving as a healthy control.

V is TRBV4-3 and J is TRBJ2-1, with D perhaps TRBD2 (7 bases). This CDR3 is 15 amino acids long. CDR1 is LGHNA and CDR2 is YSLEER in the germline V gene. V lost 0 bases and J lost 8, with 14 bases in between. CDR3 amino acids: CASSQEEGGFDEQFF. The DNA for the CDR3 is TGCGCCAGCAGCCAAGAGGAGGGGGGGTTCGATGAGCAGTTCTTC.

The chain employs TRBV27 and TRBJ1-6; D may be TRBD1 (5 bases). Germline CDR1 MNHEY, CDR2 SMNVEV (reference sequence). The CDR3 is 15 residues long. V lost 5 bases and J 7 bases, leaving 15 bases between the germline ends. This CDR3 reads CASSPSGTGNSPLHF. CDR3 coding DNA: TGTGCCAGCAGTCCCTCAGGGACCGGAAATTCACCCCTCCACTTT.

This clonotype was seen more than once but under ten times. This chain joins TRBV5-1 and TRBJ1-1, with 8 bases identical to TRBD1. V trimming: 4 bases; J trimming: 4 bases; junction bases outside the gene matches: 9. The CDR3 runs 15 residues. The germline CDR1 and CDR2 sequences are SGHRS and YFSETQ. In DNA, the CDR3 is TGCGCCAGCAGCACCGGACAGGGCAGGGGCACTGAAGCTTTCTTT. Its protein is CASSTGQGRGTEAFF.

This clonotype was seen more than once but under ten times. This chain joins TRBV6-6 and TRBJ2-3; no clear D gene. V was clipped by 2 bases and J by 6 bases, with 6 bases between them. CDR1 and CDR2 from the germline V gene are MNHNY and SVGAGI (reference sequence). CDR3 length equals 12 residues. CDR3 DNA: TGTGCCAGCAGTTACGGCATGGATACGCAGTATTTT. Protein sequence: CASSYGMDTQYF.

This clonotype was observed many times. The genes are TRBV7-2 and TRBJ2-5; no clear D gene. Looked up from germline, CDR1 is SGHTA and CDR2 is FQGNSA. V was cut by 2 bases and J by 5 bases, with 12 bases left in between. The CDR3 is 14 residues long. CDR3 residues: CASSLRSLGETQYF. CDR3 nucleotide sequence: TGTGCCAGCAGCTTAAGGTCCCTGGGGGAGACCCAGTACTTC.

This clonotype showed up just a few times. The CDR3 reads CASSQGQSTGELFF. In nucleotides, the CDR3 is TGTGCCAGCAGCCAAGGACAGTCAACCGGGGAGCTGTTTTTT. The V call is TRBV3-1, the J call TRBJ2-2; a possible D gene is TRBD1 (5 bases). This CDR3 is 14 amino acids long. The germline CDR1 and CDR2 sequences are LGHDT and YNNKEL (reference sequence). V was clipped by 1 base and J by 5 bases, with 8 bases between them.

The chain couples TRBV7-2 to TRBJ2-7; 8 bases align to TRBD2. The CDR3 extends over 15 amino acids. Per germline, CDR1 SGHTA and CDR2 FQGNSA. J gave up 5 bases and V 5 bases, and 11 bases lay outside the gene matches. The CDR3 protein is CASSRGGQGANEQYF. The CDR3 region has the DNA TGTGCCAGCAGCCGGGGGGGACAAGGGGCCAACGAGCAGTACTTC.

This clonotype was found a few times. The V and J genes are TRBV20-1 and TRBJ2-1, with 14 bases that match TRBD2. The germline CDR1 and CDR2 sequences are DFQATT and SNEGSKA (reference sequence). There are 15 residues in the CDR3. Trimming at V came to 4 bases and at J to 10 bases, leaving 9 bases not matched to a gene. The CDR3 loop reads CSAIPPGLAGVEQFF. In DNA form, the CDR3 reads TGCAGTGCTATCCCCCCGGGACTAGCGGGGGTGGAGCAGTTCTTC.

Points on this clonotype: One end of the junction is discordant with germline, which a read error may explain. The genes are TRBV7-2 and TRBJ1-2; 9 bases line up with TRBD1. Germline values: CDR1 SGHTA, CDR2 FQGNSA. The CDR3 extends over 16 amino acids. Here the CDR3 DNA reads TGTGCCAGCAGCCCACCCTGGACAGGGGCCTCCTATGGATACACCTTC. It translates to CASSPPWTGASYGYTF.

A few counts support this clonotype. The rearrangement links TRBV11-3 to TRBJ2-2, with 7 bases fitting TRBD1. Germline V gene sequence: CDR1 SGHNT, CDR2 YENEEA. The CDR3 is 15 amino acids. V gave up 5 bases and J gave up 1 base; unmatched junction bases: 4. The CDR3 here is CASSPQGVNTGELFF. The CDR3, as DNA: TGTGCCAGCAGCCCCCAGGGGGTGAACACCGGGGAGCTGTTTTTT. Full variable domain (outside the CDR3, taken from reference TRBV11-3 and TRBJ2-2): EAGVVQSPRYKIIEKKQPVAFWCNPISGHNTLYWYLQNLGQGPELLIRYENEEAVDDSQLPKDRFSAERLKGVDSTLKIQPAELGDSAVYLCASSPQGVNTGELFFGEGSRLTVL.

This clonotype has just a few counts. V usage is TRBV6-1 and J usage is TRBJ2-7, with D tentatively TRBD2 (5 bases). This CDR3 has 14 amino acids. Per germline, CDR1 MNHNS and CDR2 SASEGT. With 7 bases removed from V and 1 base from J, the gap between germline ends came to 14 bases. The CDR3 DNA reads TGTGCCAGCATCCCTGTTACGGGGTCCTACGAGCAGTACTTC. Translated: CASIPVTGSYEQYF.

The rearrangement joins TRBV7-2 to TRBJ1-6; possible D gene TRBD1, 6 bases. V was shortened by 8 bases and J by 9 bases, with 14 bases between the two germline ends. Germline CDR1 is SGHTA and CDR2 is FQGNSA. The CDR3 is 13 residues long. The CDR3 nucleotides are TGTGCCAGCGGGGGCACCGCTCTTTCACCCCTCCACTTT. It specifies CASGGTALSPLHF.

CDR3 DNA sequence: TGCAGTGCAACAGGGTTTGATGGCTACACCTTC. The encoded protein is CSATGFDGYTF. The chain couples TRBV20-1 to TRBJ1-2, with D maybe TRBD1 (6 bases). Trimming removed 6 bases from V and 6 bases from J, with 11 bases in between. The CDR3 is made up of 11 amino acids. Germline V lookup: CDR1 DFQATT, CDR2 SNEGSKA (reference sequence).

This clonotype was observed at least ten times. The genes are TRBV9 and TRBJ1-2; TRBD1 agrees at 7 bases. This CDR3 is 18 amino acids long. V lost 7 bases, J lost 4 bases, and 22 bases stayed unmatched. Germline values: CDR1 SGDLS, CDR2 YYNGEE. CDR3 protein: CASSHSNPKRGRFYGYTF. For the CDR3, the DNA is TGTGCCAGCTCACATTCCAACCCCAAGAGGGGGCGGTTCTATGGCTACACCTTC.

This clonotype occurred many times. This chain uses TRBV9 with TRBJ1-1, with unresolved D. The CDR3 runs 14 residues. CDR1 and CDR2 (germline): SGDLS, YYNGEE. The V end was cut by 4 bases, the J end by 4 bases, with 14 bases between. DNA for the CDR3: TGTGCCAGCAGCCTTGCGACACGACCCACTGAAGCTTTCTTT. As protein: CASSLATRPTEAFF.

In its sample, this clonotype was seen many times. The chain couples TRBV24-1 to TRBJ2-1, with no clear D. With 3 bases removed from V and 7 bases from J, the gap between germline ends came to 15 bases. Looked up from germline, CDR1 is KGHDR and CDR2 is SFDVKD. The CDR3 has 15 residues. CDR3 in amino acids: CATSDLQRISNEQFF. The CDR3 bases are TGTGCCACCAGTGATCTACAGAGAATCTCAAATGAGCAGTTCTTC.

The chain has TRBV6-2 or TRBV6-3 and TRBJ1-1; D not resolved. V was cut by 4 bases and J by 4 bases, with 13 bases left in between. There are 14 residues in the CDR3. From germline, CDR1 is MNHEY and CDR2 SVGEGT. CDR3 sequence reads: CASSSGAIITEAFF. The CDR3 DNA follows: TGTGCCAGCAGTTCCGGTGCGATCATCACTGAAGCTTTCTTT.

This clonotype was seen repeatedly, ten times or more. This sequence joins TRBV12-3 or TRBV12-4 and TRBJ1-2; no firm D call. This CDR3 region has 14 residues. V gave up 5 bases and J gave up 3 bases, with 13 bases separating them. As DNA, the CDR3 is TGTGCCAGCAGTCCTTGGGCAGGCCACTATGGCTACACCTTC. Protein sequence: CASSPWAGHYGYTF.

This clonotype was observed a handful of times. V is TRBV7-9 and J is TRBJ1-5, with TRBD1 matching 10 bases. Germline CDR1 and CDR2: SEHNR and FQNEAQ (reference sequence). J gave up 5 bases and V 3 bases, and 4 bases lay outside the gene matches. CDR3 length: 15 amino acids. CDR3: CASSLTGGGDQPQHF. The CDR3 bases are TGTGCCAGCAGCTTGACAGGGGGCGGGGATCAGCCCCAGCATTTT.

There are many counts of this clonotype. The chain combines TRBV6-6 with TRBJ1-2; TRBD1 agrees at 7 bases. There are 15 residues in the CDR3. Germline CDR1 reads MNHNY; CDR2 reads SVGAGI (reference sequence). V was pared by 0 bases and J by 4 bases, with 5 bases of the junction left unmatched. The CDR3 DNA sequence: TGTGCCAGCAGTTACTCTGGACAGGCGCTCTATGGCTACACCTTC. It is translated as CASSYSGQALYGYTF.